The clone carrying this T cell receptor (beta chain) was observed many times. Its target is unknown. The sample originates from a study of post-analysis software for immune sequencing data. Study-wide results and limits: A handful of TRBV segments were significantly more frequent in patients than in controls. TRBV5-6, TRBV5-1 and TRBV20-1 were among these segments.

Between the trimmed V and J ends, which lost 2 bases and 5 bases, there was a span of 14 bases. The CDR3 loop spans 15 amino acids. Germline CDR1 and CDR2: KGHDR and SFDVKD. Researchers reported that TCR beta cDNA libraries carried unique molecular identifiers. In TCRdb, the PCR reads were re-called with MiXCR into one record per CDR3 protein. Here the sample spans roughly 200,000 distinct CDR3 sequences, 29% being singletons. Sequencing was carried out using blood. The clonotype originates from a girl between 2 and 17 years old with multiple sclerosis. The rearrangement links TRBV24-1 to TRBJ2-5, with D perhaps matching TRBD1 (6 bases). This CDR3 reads CATSDSYRVSETQYF. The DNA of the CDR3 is TGTGCCACCAGTGATTCGTACAGGGTCTCGGAGACCCAGTACTTC.